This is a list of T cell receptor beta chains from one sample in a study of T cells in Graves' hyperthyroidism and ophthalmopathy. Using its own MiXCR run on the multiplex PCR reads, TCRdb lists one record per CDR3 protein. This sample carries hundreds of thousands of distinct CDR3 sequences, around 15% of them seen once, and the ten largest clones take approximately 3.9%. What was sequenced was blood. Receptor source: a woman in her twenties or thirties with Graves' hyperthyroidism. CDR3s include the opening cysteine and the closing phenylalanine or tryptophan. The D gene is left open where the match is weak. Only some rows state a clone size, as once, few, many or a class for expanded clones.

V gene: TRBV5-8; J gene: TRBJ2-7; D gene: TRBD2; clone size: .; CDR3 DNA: TGTGCCAGCAGCTGGGCTAGCGGGAGGGCCTACGAGCAGTACTTC; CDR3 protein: CASSWASGRAYEQYF
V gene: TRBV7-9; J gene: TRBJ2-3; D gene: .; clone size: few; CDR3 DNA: TGTGCCAGCAGCCAACACAGGGATACGCAGTATTTT; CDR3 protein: CASSQHRDTQYF
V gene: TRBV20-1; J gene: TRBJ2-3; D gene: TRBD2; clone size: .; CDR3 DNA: TGCAGTGCTGGGGGACTAGCGGGAACAGATACGCAGTATTTT; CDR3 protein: CSAGGLAGTDTQYF
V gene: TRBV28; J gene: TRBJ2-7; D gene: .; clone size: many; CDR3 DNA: TGTGCCAGCAGTGAACAGGGATGGTACGAGCAGTACTTC; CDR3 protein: CASSEQGWYEQYF
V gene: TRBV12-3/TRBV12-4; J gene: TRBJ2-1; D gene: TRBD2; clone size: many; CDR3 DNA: TGTGCCAGCAAATTAGCGGGAGGTTTAAATGAGCAGTTCTTC; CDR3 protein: CASKLAGGLNEQFF
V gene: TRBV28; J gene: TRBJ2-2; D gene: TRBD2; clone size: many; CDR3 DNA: TGTGCCAGCAGCGTGAGCGCGGGGGGCGACACCGGGGAGCTGTTTTTT; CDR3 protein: CASSVSAGGDTGELFF
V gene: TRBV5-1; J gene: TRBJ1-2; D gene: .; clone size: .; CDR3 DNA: TGCGCCAGCAGCGCCCGGGGGGGGGAGAGAGTCGGCTACACCTTC; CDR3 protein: CASSARGGERVGYTF
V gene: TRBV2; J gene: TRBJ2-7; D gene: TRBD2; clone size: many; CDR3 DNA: TGTGCCAGCAGTGAAGCGGCCCCGGGGGGCTACGAGCAGTACTTC; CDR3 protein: CASSEAAPGGYEQYF
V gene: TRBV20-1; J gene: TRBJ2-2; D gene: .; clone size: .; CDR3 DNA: TGCAGTGCTAGAGTCAGGGCCGGGGAGCTGTTTTTT; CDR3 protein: CSARVRAGELFF
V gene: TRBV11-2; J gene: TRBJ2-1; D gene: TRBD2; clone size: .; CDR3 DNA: TGTGCCAGCAGCTTGGGACTAGCGGTTGGCTTC; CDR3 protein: CASSLGLAVGF
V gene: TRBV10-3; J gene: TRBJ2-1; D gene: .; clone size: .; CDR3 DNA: TGTGCCATCAGTGATGGTTTTTACAATGAGCAGTTCTTC; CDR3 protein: CAISDGFYNEQFF
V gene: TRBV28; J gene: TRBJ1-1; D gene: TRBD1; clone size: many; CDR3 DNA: TGTGCCAGCACCCGGGACAGGGGACGAACACTGAAACCTTTCTTT; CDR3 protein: CASTRDRGRTLKPFF
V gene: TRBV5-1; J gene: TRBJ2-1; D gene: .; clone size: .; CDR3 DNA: TGCGCCAGCAGCTTACCATCAAGGGGCAATGAGCAGTTCTTC; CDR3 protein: CASSLPSRGNEQFF
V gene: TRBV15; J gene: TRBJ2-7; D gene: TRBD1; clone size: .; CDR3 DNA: TGTGCCACCAGCGACAGGGTTACGACCTACGAGCAGTACTTC; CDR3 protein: CATSDRVTTYEQYF
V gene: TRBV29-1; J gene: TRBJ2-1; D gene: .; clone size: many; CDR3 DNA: TGCAGCGTTGTCCGGTTCGATGAGCAGTTCTTC; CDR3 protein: CSVVRFDEQFF
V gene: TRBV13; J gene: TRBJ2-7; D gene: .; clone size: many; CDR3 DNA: TGTGCCAGCAGCTTGACCTCAGGGGCAACCTACGAGCAGTACTTC; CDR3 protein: CASSLTSGATYEQYF
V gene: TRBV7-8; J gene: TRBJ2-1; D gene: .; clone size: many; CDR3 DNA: TGTGCCAGCAGCGGTACCCAGGGGTACTACAATGAGCAGTTCTTC; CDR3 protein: CASSGTQGYYNEQFF
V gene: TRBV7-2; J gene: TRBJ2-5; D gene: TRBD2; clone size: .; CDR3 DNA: TGTGCCAGCAGCCCCAAACGGACTAGCGGGAGGGCGTTGTACTTC; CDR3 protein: CASSPKRTSGRALYF
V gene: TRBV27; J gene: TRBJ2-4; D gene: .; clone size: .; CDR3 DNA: TGTGCCAGCAGTTTGGGGGCAGCGGCCAAAAACATTCAGTACTTC; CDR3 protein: CASSLGAAAKNIQYF
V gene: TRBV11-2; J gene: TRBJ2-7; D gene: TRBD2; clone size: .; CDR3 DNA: TGTGCCAGCAGCTTATTGGGAGGGGCAGACAATTACGAGCAGTACTTC; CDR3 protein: CASSLLGGADNYEQYF
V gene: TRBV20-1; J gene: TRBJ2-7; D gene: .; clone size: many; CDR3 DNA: TGCAGTGCTAGTTCCGGACTCGTCCTAGGGGTTTCCTACGAGCAGTACTTC; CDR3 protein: CSASSGLVLGVSYEQYF
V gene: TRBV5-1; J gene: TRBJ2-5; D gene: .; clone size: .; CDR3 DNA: TGCGCCAGCAGCTTTAACACAGGGATCCAAGAGACCCAGTACTTC; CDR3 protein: CASSFNTGIQETQYF
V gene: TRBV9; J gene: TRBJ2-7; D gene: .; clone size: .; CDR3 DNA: TGTGCCAGCAATCGCGGGGGCGTTGATCACGAGCAGTACTTC; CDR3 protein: CASNRGGVDHEQYF
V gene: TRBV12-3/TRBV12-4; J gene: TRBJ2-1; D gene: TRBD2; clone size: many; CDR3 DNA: TGTGCTGGGGCTAGCGGGAACAAGGACAATGAGCAGTTCTTC; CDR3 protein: CAGASGNKDNEQFF
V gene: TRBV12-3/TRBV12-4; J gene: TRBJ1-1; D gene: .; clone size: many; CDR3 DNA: TGTGCCAGCAGTTCCGGGGGGGATATGGACACTGAAGCTTTCTTT; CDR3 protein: CASSSGGDMDTEAFF
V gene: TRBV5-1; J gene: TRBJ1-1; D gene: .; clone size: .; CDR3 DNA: TGCGCCAGCAGCTTGGTCTTTTCCAGGGACACTGAAGCTTTCTTT; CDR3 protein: CASSLVFSRDTEAFF
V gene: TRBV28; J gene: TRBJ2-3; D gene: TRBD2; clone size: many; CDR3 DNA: TGTGCCAGCAGTTTCCGGCTAGCGGTTATCACAGATACGCAGTATTTT; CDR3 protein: CASSFRLAVITDTQYF
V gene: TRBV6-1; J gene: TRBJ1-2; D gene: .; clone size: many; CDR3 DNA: TGTGCCAGCAGTGCGACGGGGGGCGCCGGGGGCTACACCTTC; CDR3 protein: CASSATGGAGGYTF
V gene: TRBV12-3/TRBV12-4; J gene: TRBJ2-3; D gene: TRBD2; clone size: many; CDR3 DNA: TGTGCCAGCAGTTTAAGACTAGCGGCCGATACGCAGTATTTT; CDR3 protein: CASSLRLAADTQYF
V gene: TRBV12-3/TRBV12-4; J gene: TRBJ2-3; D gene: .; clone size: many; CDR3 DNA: TGTGCCAGCAGCCGTTCTTATGGAGCGACTAGCACAGATACGCAGTATTTT; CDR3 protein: CASSRSYGATSTDTQYF
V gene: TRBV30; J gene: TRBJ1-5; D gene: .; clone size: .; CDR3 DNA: TGTGCCTGGAGTAAAGGGTTGGATTATCAGCCCCAGCATTTT; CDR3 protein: CAWSKGLDYQPQHF
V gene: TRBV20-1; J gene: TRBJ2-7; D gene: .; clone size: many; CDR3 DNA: TGCAGTGCTAGAGTTGGAGCAACAGGGAGTGACGAGCAGTACTTC; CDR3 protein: CSARVGATGSDEQYF
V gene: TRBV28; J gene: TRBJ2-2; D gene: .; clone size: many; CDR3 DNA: TGTGCCAGCAGTATCCTACAGGAGAACACCGGGGAGCTGTTTTTT; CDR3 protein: CASSILQENTGELFF
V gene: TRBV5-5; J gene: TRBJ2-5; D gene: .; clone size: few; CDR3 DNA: TGTGCCAGCAGCTTAGGGCCTGACAAGGAGACCCAGTACTTC; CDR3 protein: CASSLGPDKETQYF
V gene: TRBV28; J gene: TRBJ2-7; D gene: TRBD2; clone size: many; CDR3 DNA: TGTGCCAGCAGTAACGGCGGGAGGAGTTCCTACGAGCAGTACTTC; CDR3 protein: CASSNGGRSSYEQYF
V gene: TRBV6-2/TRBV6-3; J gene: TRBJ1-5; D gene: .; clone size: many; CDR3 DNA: TGTGCCAGCAGTTACAACGGATGGGGGACCGAGTATAGCAATCAGCCCCAGCATTTT; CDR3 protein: CASSYNGWGTEYSNQPQHF
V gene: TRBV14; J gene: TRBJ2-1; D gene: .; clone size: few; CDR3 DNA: TGTGCCAGCACCAAAGGAACAGGGCGTTCCTACAATGAGCAGTTCTTC; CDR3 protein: CASTKGTGRSYNEQFF
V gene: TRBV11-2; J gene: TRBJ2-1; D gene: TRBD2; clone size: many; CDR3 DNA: TGTGCCAGCAGCTTAGGGGAAGGAGCGGGAGGCATCGTGCAGTTCTTC; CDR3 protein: CASSLGEGAGGIVQFF
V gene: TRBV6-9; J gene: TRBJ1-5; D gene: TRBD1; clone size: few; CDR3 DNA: TGTGCCAGCAGTTCAATACTGACAGGGCGTAATCAGCCCCAGCATTTT; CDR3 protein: CASSSILTGRNQPQHF
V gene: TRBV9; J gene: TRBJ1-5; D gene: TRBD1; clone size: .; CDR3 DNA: TGTGCCAGCAGCGTGAGGGGGCTGGGGGGGAATCAGCCCCAGCATTTT; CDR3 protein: CASSVRGLGGNQPQHF
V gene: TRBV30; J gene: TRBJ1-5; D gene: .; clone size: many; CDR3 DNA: TGTGCCTTCCGGGACACCGATCAGCCCCAGCATTTT; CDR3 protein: CAFRDTDQPQHF
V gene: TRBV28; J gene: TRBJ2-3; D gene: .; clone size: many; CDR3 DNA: TGTGCCAGCAGTGAAATACGGGAGATCCAAGATACGCAGTATTTT; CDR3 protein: CASSEIREIQDTQYF
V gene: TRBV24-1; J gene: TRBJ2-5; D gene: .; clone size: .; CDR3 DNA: TGTGCCACCAGTGATTCGGGCAGGGGAGGGGAGACCCAGTACTTC; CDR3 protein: CATSDSGRGGETQYF
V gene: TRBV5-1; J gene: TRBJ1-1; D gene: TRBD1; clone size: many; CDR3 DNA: TGCGCCAGCAGCTGGGACAGCTTGAACACTGAAGCTTTCTTT; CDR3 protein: CASSWDSLNTEAFF
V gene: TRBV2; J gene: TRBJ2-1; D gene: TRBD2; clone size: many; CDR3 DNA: TGTGCCAGCAGTGAAGGGGCTAGCGGGTGGGATGAGCAGTTCTTC; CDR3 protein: CASSEGASGWDEQFF
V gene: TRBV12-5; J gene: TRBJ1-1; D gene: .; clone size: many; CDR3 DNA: TGTGCTAGTGGTTTGGTTGCAGGGCGGATGAACACTGAAGCTTTCTTT; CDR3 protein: CASGLVAGRMNTEAFF
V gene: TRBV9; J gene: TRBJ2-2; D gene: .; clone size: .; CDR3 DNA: TGTGCCAGCAGCGTAGTGTCGGGGGTGGGGGAGCTGTTTTTT; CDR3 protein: CASSVVSGVGELFF
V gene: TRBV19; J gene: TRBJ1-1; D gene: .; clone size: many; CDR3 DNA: TGTGCCAGTAGTATAGTAGGTACTTCCACTGAAGCTTTCTTT; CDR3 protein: CASSIVGTSTEAFF
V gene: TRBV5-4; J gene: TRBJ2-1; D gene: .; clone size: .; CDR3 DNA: TGTGCCAGCAGCTTGGTACGGCTTGGCTCCTACAATGAGCAGTTCTTC; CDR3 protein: CASSLVRLGSYNEQFF
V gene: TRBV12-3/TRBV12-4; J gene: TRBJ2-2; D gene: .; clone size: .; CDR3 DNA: TGTGCCAGCAGTTTAGGTGGGGGGCACACCGGGGAGCTGTTTTTT; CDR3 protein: CASSLGGGHTGELFF
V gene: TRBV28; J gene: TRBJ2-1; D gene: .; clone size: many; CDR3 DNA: TGTGCCAGCACCACAGGGACGGCGAGCTACAATGAGCAGTTCTTC; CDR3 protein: CASTTGTASYNEQFF
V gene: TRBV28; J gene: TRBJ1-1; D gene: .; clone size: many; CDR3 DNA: TGTGCCAGCAGTTTATCCCCAGTGAACACTGAAGCTTTCTTT; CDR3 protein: CASSLSPVNTEAFF
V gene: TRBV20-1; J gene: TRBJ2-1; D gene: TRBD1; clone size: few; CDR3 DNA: TGCAGTGCCCGGACAGGGTTTGAGCAGTTCTTC; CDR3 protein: CSARTGFEQFF